The rows below give T cell receptor beta chains drawn from one sample of a study of shared clonotypes between healthy human individuals. The data were produced by immunoSEQ multiplex PCR, yet TCRdb's version contains in-frame clones alone and is incomplete. In the table there are some 530,000 clones, about 84% of which are singletons. Sequencing input: PBMCs. Receptors were obtained from a woman aged 35 to 49 in good health. Some clones in this sample may be carry-over from other donors' samples. Both conserved end residues are part of each CDR3. The order of the fields is J gene, V gene, clone size, D gene, CDR3 DNA, CDR3 protein. A D gene is named only where the DNA matches it firmly. Clone sizes are given selectively: once, few, many, or a class where the clone is expanded.

TRBJ2-2,TRBV11-3,.,TRBD1,TGTGCCAGCAGCTTTTTGACAGGGGGGGCCGGGGAGCTGTTTTTT,CASSFLTGGAGELFF
TRBJ1-4,TRBV4-1,.,.,TGCGCCAGCAGCCCGAGGTTAGGTATTAATGAAAAACTGTTTTTT,CASSPRLGINEKLFF
TRBJ2-1,TRBV11-2,.,.,TGTGCCAGCAGCTTAGCATCCGGAGTCAATGAGCAGTTCTTC,CASSLASGVNEQFF
TRBJ1-2,TRBV13,few,TRBD1,TGTGCCAGCAGCGCCAGCCGGACAGGCCTCCGGGGTGGCTACACCTTC,CASSASRTGLRGGYTF
TRBJ1-5,TRBV4-1,.,TRBD1,TGCGCCAGCAGCCGAACAGGGGGCGGGGATCAGCCCCAGCATTTT,CASSRTGGGDQPQHF
TRBJ2-7,TRBV6-6,.,TRBD2,TGTGCCAGCAGTAAAAGGGGTAGCGGGGATTACGAGCAGTACTTC,CASSKRGSGDYEQYF
TRBJ2-2,TRBV14,.,.,TGTGCCAGCAGCCAAGAAGAACAGGGTTACTCCGGGGAGCTGTTTTTT,CASSQEEQGYSGELFF
TRBJ1-1,TRBV5-1,.,.,TGCGCCAGCAGCTTGCGGAGGAACACTGAAGCTTTCTTT,CASSLRRNTEAFF
TRBJ2-3,TRBV27,.,TRBD1,TGTGCCAGCAGTCCAGGACAGGCAGGGGCAGATACGCAGTATTTT,CASSPGQAGADTQYF
TRBJ2-2,TRBV5-4,.,TRBD1,TGTGCCAGCACCAAACAGGGGGCAGTTACCGGGGAGCTGTTTTTT,CASTKQGAVTGELFF
TRBJ1-1,TRBV18,.,.,TGTGCCAGCTCACCAGAGAGGAAAACGGACACTGAAGCTTTCTTT,CASSPERKTDTEAFF
TRBJ2-7,TRBV19,.,TRBD1,TGTGCCAGTGGCGCCGGGACAGCTAACGAGCAGTACTTC,CASGAGTANEQYF
TRBJ2-7,TRBV6-1,.,TRBD2,TGTGCCAGCAGTGTTACTAGCGGTCGCTACGAGCAGTACTTC,CASSVTSGRYEQYF
TRBJ2-7,TRBV7-2,.,.,TGTGCCAGCAGCTTAGGATCGGGGAAGAGGGCCTACGAGCAGTACTTC,CASSLGSGKRAYEQYF
TRBJ2-2,TRBV6-5,.,TRBD2,TGTGCCAGCAGCGTTAGCGGGAGAAACACCGGGGAGCTGTTTTTT,CASSVSGRNTGELFF
TRBJ2-7,TRBV28,.,TRBD2,TGTGCCAGCGCTAGCGGAAATTACGAGCAGTACTTC,CASASGNYEQYF
TRBJ1-5,TRBV5-5,.,TRBD1,TGTGCCAGTGCACAGGGGTACAATCAGCCCCAGCATTTT,CASAQGYNQPQHF
TRBJ1-2,TRBV28,.,.,TGTGCCAGCAGCGCCGGTACGGGGGCGACCTATGGCTACACCTTC,CASSAGTGATYGYTF
TRBJ2-7,TRBV19,.,TRBD1,TGTGCCAGTGCGATCGGGACAGGGGGCTACGAGCAGTACTTC,CASAIGTGGYEQYF
TRBJ2-1,TRBV11-3,.,.,TGTGCCAGCAGCTTAGGCGGCGTAAACAATGAGCAGTTCTTC,CASSLGGVNNEQFF
TRBJ2-5,TRBV2,.,TRBD2,TGTGCCATCAAGCGGGATTCGCTTGTAGAGACCCAGTACTTC,CAIKRDSLVETQYF
TRBJ2-1,TRBV10-3,.,TRBD2,TGTGCCATCAGTGAGCCGGGACTAGCGGGAGGGGTTGAGCAGTTCTTC,CAISEPGLAGGVEQFF
TRBJ1-2,TRBV7-2,.,.,TGTGCCAGCAGGGCCTATGGCTACACCTTC,CASRAYGYTF
TRBJ2-7,TRBV6-1,.,TRBD1,TGTGCCAGCAGTGAATCACTACTAAGGACAGGGCATTGGGAGCAGTACTTC,CASSESLLRTGHWEQYF
TRBJ2-1,TRBV10-1,.,.,TGCGCCAGCAGTGATGGTGTCAACAATGAGCAGTTCTTC,CASSDGVNNEQFF